This T cell receptor (beta chain) was sequenced in a study of shared clonotypes between healthy human individuals. In the CD4+ fraction, cells were divided into CD45RA+ naive and CD45RA-negative memory subsets. Replicate sorted-subset PCRs were loaded with around 200 ng DNA, about 31,000 T cell genomes. Sequenced by immunoSEQ multiplex PCR; TCRdb stores in-frame clones only, minus some. The data contain roughly 2.2 million clones, approximately 93% of them singletons. Turning to this clone: No antigen is known for it.

Study-level findings and limits: The low donor count limited represented genetic and exposure-history diversity. The study found lower generation probabilities in non-shared clonotypes than in those shared by all four donors.

The CDR3 length is 14 residues. With 3 bases clipped from V and 8 bases from J, the junction kept 3 bases outside the gene matches. Germline CDR1 reads SGHRS; CDR2 reads YFSETQ. The receptor was derived from a man aged 18 to 35 in good health. Some clones in this sample may be carry-over from other donors' samples. This chain links TRBV5-1 with TRBJ2-1, with 12 bases identical to TRBD1. The specimen was naive CD4+ T cells from PBMCs. Subset described: CD45RA+ positively selected. The CDR3 nucleotides read TGCGCCAGCAGCTGGGGGACAGGGGGCGATGAGCAGTTCTTC. Translated: CASSWGTGGDEQFF.